This T cell receptor (beta chain) stems from a study of cytomegalovirus exposure and HLA in healthy donors. Study summary: Earlier work reported approximately 100 million unique TCR beta sequences from about 190 million T cells.

This clone was seen a few times. Researchers ran the PCR with 60 Vbeta and 13 Jbeta primers. Produced via immunoSEQ multiplex PCR; TCRdb's table is partial and in-frame only. Of 140,000 to 150,000 clones in the sample, 60% to 80% are singletons; the top ten hold 1.7%. The CDR3 contains 13 residues. From germline, CDR1 is SNHLY and CDR2 FYNNEI. V gave up 7 bases and J gave up 4 bases, with 11 bases separating them. The sequence came from a woman in her twenties or thirties in good health and CMV-seronegative. Sequenced: PBMCs. The rearrangement uses TRBV2 and TRBJ1-5; unclear D gene. CDR3 coding DNA: TGTGCCAGCAAGATCCTCGGTAATCAGCCCCAGCATTTT. Amino acids: CASKILGNQPQHF.